Below, one T cell receptor beta chain is given with its context. The antigen remains undetermined. This record comes from a study of naive and memory T cell subsets. The beta constant-region primer was an equimolar mix of two oligonucleotides covering TRBC1 and TRBC2. Nested alpha and beta constant-region primers with the SP2 primer drove four PCR rounds on ligated cDNA. TCRdb recomputed calls from the UMI-ligation and nested PCR reads with MiXCR, one row per CDR3 protein. The sample yields over 25,000 distinct CDR3 sequences, around a sixth seen once. Study observations and caveats: Naive and memory repertoire findings lacked a ground truth for validation.

With 6 bases clipped from V and 2 bases from J, the junction kept 1 base outside the gene matches. CDR1 and CDR2 from the germline V gene are MNHEY and SMNVEV (reference sequence). The CDR3 is made up of 13 amino acids. CD45RA-CD27- cells were effector memory; CD45RA+CD27- cells were EMRA. The clonotype comes from a human donor in good health. The sequencing sample was made of effector memory CD4+ T cells from blood. Noted subset: effector memory, CD45RA- CD27-. This chain joins TRBV27 and TRBJ2-1, with 7 bases fitting TRBD2. The CDR3: CASRGLAYNEQFF. The CDR3 nucleotides read TGTGCCAGCAGAGGACTAGCCTACAATGAGCAGTTCTTC.